This TCR beta chain came from a study of blood T cell repertoires in COVID-19. The method was immunoSEQ multiplex PCR; TCRdb's version includes in-frame clones alone and lacks a portion of them. The sample consists of over 200,000 clones, roughly 77% of them appearing once. This clone was counted once. Individuals aged about 18 to 95 years were recruited from about two dozen US areas. Sequencing used PBMCs or T cells enriched from blood (not recorded which). The clonotype was recovered from a man aged 40-55 years who had recovered from COVID-19.

The CDR3: CASSLTQGAYEQYF. CDR3 in DNA: TGCGCCAGCAGCTTGACACAGGGGGCCTACGAGCAGTACTTC. The chain combines TRBV5-1 with TRBJ2-7, with 8 bases fitting TRBD1. V gave up 1 base and J gave up 2 bases; unmatched junction bases: 2. The CDR3 length is 14 residues. Germline CDR1 reads SGHRS; CDR2 reads YFSETQ.